This TCR beta chain was identified during a study of T cell responses to AZD1222 COVID-19 vaccine. Study-level results: Clonal diversity was possibly underestimated; the donors were predominantly white British and more often female. Close to half of all spike-specific TCRs reportedly target regions of the variants that are unmutated. The study sampled repertoires only after the peak T cell response. Baseline seropositivity occurred in only six or seven AZD1222 recipients.

In regard to this clone: Its cognate antigen is unknown.

Assay used: immunoSEQ multiplex PCR; TCRdb lists only in-frame clones, some missing. The table has about 89,000 clones, around 83% seen once. The clonotype originates from an adult who received the AZD1222 COVID-19 vaccine. The sequenced sample was peripheral blood, obtained 28 days after the second AZD1222 dose.

CDR3 protein: CASSSFSGANVLTF. CDR3 coding DNA: TGTGCCAGTAGTAGTTTCTCTGGGGCCAACGTCCTGACTTTC. V and J are TRBV19 and TRBJ2-6; D unresolved. The CDR3 totals 14 residues. V shed 4 bases and J shed 0 bases, with 4 bases lying between them. CDR1 and CDR2 (germline): LNHDA, SQIVND (reference sequence).